Following are 3 T cell receptor beta chains from one sample sequenced in a study of a mutant IDH1 vaccine in newly diagnosed glioma. Antigens for these TCRs are unknown. Clones were sequenced by immunoSEQ multiplex PCR, and TCRdb holds only the in-frame ones, with some missing. The repertoire holds around 30,000 clones, with roughly 77% as singletons. The sample's time point: week 35, safety follow-up. Every single dose of the vaccine, 300 ug of mutant IDH1 20-mer peptide, came with topical imiquimod. The sample here was PBMCs, taken from a glioma patient whose treatment included an IDH1 peptide vaccine. The source is a man aged 35-49 years with glioma. Some clones in this sample may be carry-over from other donors' samples.

The chain has TRBV6-5 and TRBJ2-2; D gene ambiguous. The germline V gene encodes CDR1 MNHEY and CDR2 SVGAGI. There are 14 residues in the CDR3. V was pared by 2 bases and J by 5 bases, with 9 bases between. The CDR3 loop is CASSYTRATGELFF. CDR3 coding DNA: TGTGCCAGCAGTTACACCCGGGCAACCGGGGAGCTGTTTTTT.

V is TRBV5-1 and J is TRBJ1-2; 7 bases fit TRBD1. V lost 4 bases, J lost 4 bases, and 16 bases stayed unmatched. The CDR3 sequence is 17 residues long. CDR1 is SGHRS, CDR2 YFSETQ, per germline. CDR3 DNA: TGCGCCAGCAGCCCTAGCGGCCCCCGACAGGGTATCTATGGCTACACCTTC. Protein product: CASSPSGPRQGIYGYTF.

CDR3 region: CASSQESTEAFF. In DNA form, the CDR3 reads TGCGCCAGCAGCCAAGAATCCACTGAAGCTTTCTTT. The chain joins TRBV4-1 to TRBJ1-1, with D unclear. The CDR3 runs 12 residues. Germline values: CDR1 MGHRA, CDR2 YSYEKL. The germline V and J ends were trimmed by 0 bases and 4 bases, with 3 bases remaining between them.